These T cell receptor beta chains were read from a single sample in a study of T-cell memory formation after mild COVID-19. TCRdb redid the calling of the 5' RACE reads with MiXCR, one entry per CDR3 protein. The sample includes 350,000 to 450,000 distinct CDR3 sequences, 24% of them seen just once. The sample taken for sequencing was PBMCs or a T cell subset sorted from them (not recorded which). These receptors all stem from an adult woman who had mild COVID-19 (a few samples of this study predate the infection). Cell type and time point are not known. Each CDR3 is given with its conserved first and last residue. D genes are given only for firm matches. Size tells how often a clone was seen (once, few, many) or the class of an expanded clone, and some rows leave it out.

TRBD1 NA TRBJ1-4 TRBV4-1 CASSQIQQGGNEKLFF TGCGCCAGCAGCCAAATCCAGCAGGGGGGGAATGAAAAACTGTTTTTT
NA NA TRBJ1-5 TRBV20-1 CIVPQGTGSNQPQHF TGCATAGTCCCTCAGGGTACCGGTAGCAATCAGCCCCAGCATTTT
TRBD1 NA TRBJ2-7 TRBV4-1 CASSREDRGVGQYF TGCGCCAGCAGCCGCGAAGACAGGGGAGTTGGGCAGTACTTC
NA NA TRBJ2-7 TRBV7-9 CASSLVDFDYEQYF TGTGCCAGCAGCTTAGTCGACTTCGACTACGAGCAGTACTTC
TRBD1 NA TRBJ1-1 TRBV20-1 CSAPSQGARTEAFF TGCAGTGCTCCATCACAGGGGGCGAGGACTGAAGCTTTCTTT
TRBD1 many TRBJ2-1 TRBV14 CASTPLEDRLYNEQFF TGTGCCAGCACCCCCCTCGAGGACAGGTTGTACAATGAGCAGTTCTTC
NA NA TRBJ2-7 TRBV12-3/TRBV12-4 CASSFSPYEQYF TGTGCCAGCAGTTTTTCCCCCTACGAGCAGTACTTC
TRBD2 NA TRBJ2-7 TRBV5-1 CASSGEGSLYEQYF TGCGCCAGCTCTGGGGAGGGATCTCTCTACGAGCAGTACTTC
TRBD2 few TRBJ2-1 TRBV7-9 CASSSWTSGGEQFF TGTGCCAGCAGCTCCTGGACTAGCGGGGGGGAGCAGTTCTTC
NA NA TRBJ2-7 TRBV12-3/TRBV12-4 CASNPGAQGYEQYF TGTGCCAGCAACCCAGGGGCCCAAGGCTACGAGCAGTACTTC
NA few TRBJ2-7 TRBV25-1 CASSETTPYEQYF TGTGCCAGCAGTGAGACGACTCCTTACGAGCAGTACTTC
NA NA TRBJ1-6 TRBV5-8 CASSPQGYDYNSPLHF TGTGCCAGCAGCCCACAGGGTTACGACTATAATTCACCCCTCCACTTT
NA NA TRBJ1-2 TRBV7-9 CASSLEEGYTF TGTGCCAGCAGCTTAGAGGAAGGCTACACCTTC
NA few TRBJ1-1 TRBV4-1 CASSPTDMNTEAFF TGCGCCAGCAGCCCGACAGACATGAACACTGAAGCTTTCTTT
NA NA TRBJ2-2 TRBV20-1 CSASRANTGELFF TGCAGTGCTAGTAGGGCGAACACCGGGGAGCTGTTTTTT
NA NA TRBJ1-6 TRBV7-2 CASTLRGGYNSPLHF TGTGCCAGCACCCTCAGGGGAGGGTATAATTCACCCCTCCACTTT